These 18 T cell receptor beta chains were sequenced from one sample in a study of blood T cell repertoires in COVID-19. Sequenced by immunoSEQ multiplex PCR; TCRdb stores in-frame clones only, minus some. The table includes more than 85,000 clones, 80% to 90% detected once. Sequencing input: peripheral blood. The receptors were sampled from a human donor in a cohort sampled during active COVID-19.

This clone was picked up a small number of times. The V call is TRBV30, the J call TRBJ2-5; no clear D gene. The germline gives CDR1 GTSNPN, CDR2 SVGIG (reference sequence). The CDR3 has 15 residues. The V gene lost 2 bases and the J gene lost 1 base, with 14 bases spanning the gap. The CDR3 spells CAWSTSSGRQETQYF. CDR3 coding DNA: TGTGCCTGGAGTACCTCTTCAGGCCGCCAAGAGACCCAGTACTTC.

V is TRBV25-1 and J is TRBJ1-2; 12 bases agree with TRBD1. The CDR3 runs to 16 residues. Unmatched junction bases numbered 13, after V lost 3 bases and J lost 11 bases. Per the germline V gene, CDR1 is MGHDK and CDR2 is SYGVNS. The CDR3 reads CASSDSGTGGAGKYTF. The CDR3 bases are TGTGCCAGCAGTGACTCTGGGACAGGGGGCGCGGGGAAGTACACCTTC.

The rearrangement uses TRBV6-5 and TRBJ1-5, with a weak D call TRBD1 (5 bases). The CDR3 contains 13 residues. The V end lost 5 bases, the J end lost 7 bases, and 12 bases lay between the germline ends. CDR1 and CDR2 (germline): MNHEY, SVGAGI. DNA for the CDR3: TGTGCCAGCAGTCGCGCGGGGGACCAGCCCCAGCATTTT. Protein sequence: CASSRAGDQPQHF.

The chain links TRBV13 to TRBJ2-7, with D possibly matching TRBD1 (5 bases). The CDR3 contains 13 residues. Germline V CDR1 and CDR2: PRHDT, FYEKMQ (reference sequence). The ends were cut back, 3 bases at V and 1 base at J, with 7 bases in the middle. CDR3 loop: CASSLTASYEQYF. The CDR3 DNA sequence: TGTGCCAGCAGCTTGACAGCGTCCTACGAGCAGTACTTC. Full variable domain (rest looked up from reference TRBV13 and TRBJ2-7): AAGVIQSPRHLIKEKRETATLKCYPIPRHDTVYWYQQGPGQDPQFLISFYEKMQSDKGSIPDRFSAQQFSDYHSELNMSSLELGDSALYFCASSLTASYEQYFGPGTRLTVT.

The chain has TRBV6-5 and TRBJ2-1; D is ambiguous. Germline loops: CDR1 MNHEY, CDR2 SVGAGI. The CDR3 totals 16 residues. Trimming stripped 4 bases from V and 0 bases from J, with 13 bases between. The CDR3 DNA reads as TGTGCCAGCAGTTCCCGCCAACCGAGCTCCTACAATGAGCAGTTCTTC. Translated, it gives CASSSRQPSSYNEQFF.

The V and J genes are TRBV4-1 and TRBJ2-1; 10 bases are a match to TRBD2. This CDR3 is 16 amino acids long. The V gene's germline CDR1 is MGHRA and CDR2 YSYEKL. After removal of 5 bases from V and 7 bases from J, the junction contained 11 bases not matched to a gene. The CDR3 DNA is TGCGCCAGCAGCGATTTAGCGGGGGGCAATCGTAATGAGCAGTTCTTC. This gives the protein CASSDLAGGNRNEQFF.

The chain couples TRBV3-1 (or the pseudogene TRBV3-2) to TRBJ1-1; TRBD1 is a possible D gene (5 bases). The CDR3 extends over 13 amino acids. The germline CDR1 and CDR2 sequences are LGHDT and YNNKEL (reference sequence). Trimming stripped 4 bases from V and 5 bases from J, with 11 bases between. The CDR3 sequence: CASSRQGITEAFF. CDR3 in DNA: TGTGCCAGCAGCCGGCAGGGTATAACTGAAGCTTTCTTT.

The chain recombines TRBV2 with TRBJ2-7; D is possibly TRBD1 (5 bases). The V gene lost 6 bases and the J gene lost 5 bases, with 5 bases spanning the gap. The CDR3 has 10 amino acids. Germline values: CDR1 SNHLY, CDR2 FYNNEI. The CDR3 coding sequence is TGTGCCAGCAGCAGGGACGAGCAGTACTTC. Encoded protein: CASSRDEQYF.

This chain connects TRBV11-2 to TRBJ1-3, with TRBD1 matching 8 bases. Germline CDR1 and CDR2: SGHAT and FQNNGV. With 5 bases clipped from V and 3 bases from J, the junction kept 6 bases outside the gene matches. This CDR3 region has 15 residues. CDR3 in amino acids: CASSKQGVNGNTIYF. The CDR3 DNA reads TGTGCCAGCAGCAAACAGGGGGTTAATGGAAACACCATATATTTT.

As DNA, the CDR3 is TGTGCCAGCAGTTCGCAGGGGAGCACTGAAGCTTTCTTT. Translated, it gives CASSSQGSTEAFF. The chain is built from TRBV12-3 or TRBV12-4 and TRBJ1-1, with D maybe TRBD1 (6 bases). The CDR3 loop spans 13 amino acids. Between the trimmed V and J ends, which lost 4 bases and 4 bases, there was a span of 10 bases.

The chain joins TRBV3-1 (or the pseudogene TRBV3-2) to TRBJ1-2; 10 nucleotides line up with TRBD1. CDR1 and CDR2 from the germline V gene are LGHDT and YNNKEL (reference sequence). The CDR3 extends over 16 amino acids. Trimming took 0 bases from V and 4 from J; bases not matched to a gene: 5. In DNA form, the CDR3 reads TGTGCCAGCAGCCAAGAAGGGGACAGGGGTATCTATGGCTACACCTTC. This sequence encodes CASSQEGDRGIYGYTF.

The sample holds one count of this clone. The chain combines TRBV7-9 with TRBJ2-3; perhaps TRBD2 as D (7 bases). The CDR3 has 15 amino acids. V gave up 5 bases and J gave up 2 bases, with 14 bases separating them. The germline V gene has CDR1 SEHNR and CDR2 FQNEAQ (reference sequence). The CDR3 is CASSLRGLNTDTQYF. The CDR3 DNA follows: TGTGCCAGCAGCCTCAGGGGACTAAACACAGATACGCAGTATTTT.

The sample holds a few counts of this clone. The gene calls are TRBV4-1 and TRBJ1-6, with a possible D match to TRBD1 (5 bases). The CDR3 loop spans 16 amino acids. Germline-derived CDR1 and CDR2 are MGHRA and YSYEKL. Trimming removed 0 bases at V and 7 bases at J, with 13 bases between. CDR3 protein: CASSQDNRGRNSPLHF. The CDR3 coding sequence is TGCGCCAGCAGCCAAGATAATAGGGGCCGCAATTCACCCCTCCACTTT.

The rearrangement joins TRBV29-1 to TRBJ1-4; D gene unclear. Germline CDR1 and CDR2: SQVTM and ANQGSEA. V lost 7 bases to trimming and J lost 5 bases, with 17 bases between them. This CDR3 spans 14 amino acids. The CDR3 bases are TGCAGCGGACAACCGGGCCCGGGGAATGAAAAACTGTTTTTT. Translation gives CSGQPGPGNEKLFF.

The chain recombines TRBV11-2 with TRBJ1-1, with D uncertain. V was cut by 3 bases and J by 0 bases, with 5 bases left in between. CDR3 size: 13 residues. Looked up from germline, CDR1 is SGHAT and CDR2 is FQNNGV. For the CDR3, the DNA is TGTGCCAGCAGCTTTACTTTGAACACTGAAGCTTTCTTT. Amino acid sequence: CASSFTLNTEAFF. The full variable domain, in which reference TRBV11-2 and TRBJ1-1 provide the parts outside the CDR3, is EAGVAQSPRYKIIEKRQSVAFWCNPISGHATLYWYQQILGQGPKLLIQFQNNGVVDDSQLPKDRFSAERLKGVDSTLKIQPAKLEDSAVYLCASSFTLNTEAFFGQGTRLTVV.

In DNA, the CDR3 is TGTGCCACAATGGACAGGCAAGAGACCCAGTACTTC. Translating it yields CATMDRQETQYF. The V and J genes are TRBV24-1 and TRBJ2-5; 7 nucleotides align to TRBD1. The CDR3 totals 12 residues. The germline V gene has CDR1 KGHDR and CDR2 SFDVKD. The V gene end was trimmed by 10 bases and the J gene end by 2 bases; junction bases not matched to a gene: 3.

V is TRBV28 and J is TRBJ1-1, with 7 bases fitting TRBD1. The V segment lost 5 bases and the J segment 0 bases; nucleotides outside the gene matches: 6. The CDR3 has 15 amino acids. Germline CDR1 and CDR2: MDHEN and SYDVKM. The DNA for the CDR3 is TGTGCCAGCAGTAGGGACAGACGGGTGAACACTGAAGCTTTCTTT. Its translation is CASSRDRRVNTEAFF.

The chain recombines TRBV28 with TRBJ2-3; D remains unclear. The CDR3 consists of 13 residues. The V end lost 2 bases, the J end lost 5 bases, and 8 bases lay between the germline ends. CDR1 is MDHEN, CDR2 SYDVKM, per germline. The CDR3 nucleotides are TGTGCCAGCAGTTTAGGAAGACTAGATACGCAGTATTTT. This gives the protein CASSLGRLDTQYF.